The present T cell receptor beta chain was sequenced within a study of identical twins. The CDR3 sequence is 11 residues long. Trimming removed 8 bases at V and 6 bases at J, with 8 bases between. Germline-derived CDR1 and CDR2 are MNHEY and SVGAGI. This clonotype was counted a few times. Its matching antigen is unknown. Study-level results: Within twin pairs, the out-of-frame alpha sequences they shared showed excess low generation probability. Instead of following the same donors, the conclusions were based on cross-sectional statistical analysis.

Unique molecular identifiers were present on cDNA, and template switching added a universal primer site. TCRdb reprocessed the 5' RACE reads with MiXCR, giving one entry per CDR3 protein. The sample contains 450,000 or so distinct CDR3 sequences, 13% to 15% of which appear only once. The same sample was also studied in work on yellow fever vaccine responses in identical twins.

This clonotype was sampled from a woman aged 18-35 years in good health. The V gene is TRBV6-5, the J gene TRBJ2-1, with D tentatively TRBD1 or TRBD2 (6 bases each). The sequenced material came from CD4+ T cells sorted from blood. Here the CDR3 reads CASEGGNEQFF. Written as DNA, the CDR3 is TGTGCCAGCGAGGGGGGCAATGAGCAGTTCTTC.